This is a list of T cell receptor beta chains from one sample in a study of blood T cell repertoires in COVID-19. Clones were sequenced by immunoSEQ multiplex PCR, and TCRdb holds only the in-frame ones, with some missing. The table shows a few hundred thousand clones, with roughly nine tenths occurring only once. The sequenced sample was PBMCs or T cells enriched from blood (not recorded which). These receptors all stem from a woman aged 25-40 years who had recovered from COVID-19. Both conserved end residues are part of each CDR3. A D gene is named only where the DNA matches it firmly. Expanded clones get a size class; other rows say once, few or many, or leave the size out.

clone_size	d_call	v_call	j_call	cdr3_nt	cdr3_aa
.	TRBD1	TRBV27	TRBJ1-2	TGTGCCAGCAGACACAGGGGTCTGGGCTACACCTTC	CASRHRGLGYTF
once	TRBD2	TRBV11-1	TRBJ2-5	TGTGCCAGCAGCCCGGGACTATTTACGGAGACCCAGTACTTC	CASSPGLFTETQYF
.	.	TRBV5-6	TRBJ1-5	TGTGCCAGCAGTTTTACCGGGACTCATAGCAATCAGCCCCAGCATTTT	CASSFTGTHSNQPQHF
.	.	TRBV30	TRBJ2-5	TGTGCCTGGAGTCCCAGGCAAGAGACCCAGTACTTC	CAWSPRQETQYF
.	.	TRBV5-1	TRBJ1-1	TGCGCCAGCAGCCCGGACTTGCCTGGGAACACTGAAGCTTTCTTT	CASSPDLPGNTEAFF
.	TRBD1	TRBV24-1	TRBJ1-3	TGTGCCACCTACAGGGGTGGAAACACCATATATTTT	CATYRGGNTIYF
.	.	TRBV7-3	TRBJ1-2	TGTGCCAGCAGCCAGGGATTGGACTATGGCTACACCTTC	CASSQGLDYGYTF
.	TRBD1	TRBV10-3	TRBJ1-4	TGTGCCATCAGTGACCCCCGGACAGGGGGCGCTGATGAAAAACTGTTTTTT	CAISDPRTGGADEKLFF
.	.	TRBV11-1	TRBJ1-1	TGTGCCAGCAGCCCCAGTGGGCAGGGGAACACTGAAGCTTTCTTT	CASSPSGQGNTEAFF
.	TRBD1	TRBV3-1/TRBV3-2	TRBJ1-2	TGTGCCAGCAGCCAAGTGGAGGGGGCCTATGGCTACACCTTC	CASSQVEGAYGYTF
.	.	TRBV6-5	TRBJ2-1	TGTGCCAGCAGTTACATCCCCATCGGGGTGGATGAGCAGTTCTTC	CASSYIPIGVDEQFF
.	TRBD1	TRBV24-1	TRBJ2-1	TGTGCCACCAGTGAGACCCCGGGACAGGGGTACAATGAGCAGTTCTTC	CATSETPGQGYNEQFF
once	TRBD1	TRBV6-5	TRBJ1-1	TGTGCCAGCAGTTATTCAGGGGGAATGAACACTGAAGCTTTCTTT	CASSYSGGMNTEAFF
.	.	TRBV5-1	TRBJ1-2	TGCGCCAGCAGCTTGGACGTAGGGGCGCGGACCAACAGTCCTAGGGGGGGCTACACCTTC	CASSLDVGARTNSPRGGYTF
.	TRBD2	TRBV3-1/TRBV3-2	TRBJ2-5	TGTGCCAGCAGCCAAGGCACTAGCGGGGGGGTTGAGACCCAGTACTTC	CASSQGTSGGVETQYF
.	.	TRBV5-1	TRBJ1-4	TGCGCCAGCAGCTCGGGGACACAAACTAATGAAAAACTGTTTTTT	CASSSGTQTNEKLFF
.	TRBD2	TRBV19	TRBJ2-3	TGTGCCAGTAGTATTGTAAGCGGGGGGTCAGATACGCAGTATTTT	CASSIVSGGSDTQYF
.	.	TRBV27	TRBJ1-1	TGTGCCAGCAGTCCCCGGACAATCCAGAGGAACACTGAAGCTTTCTTT	CASSPRTIQRNTEAFF
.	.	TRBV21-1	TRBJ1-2	TGTGCCAGCCGGGGGGTACAGAACGTTTTGGGTGGCTACACCTTC	CASRGVQNVLGGYTF
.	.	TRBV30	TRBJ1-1	TGTGCCTGGAGCCTCAGGGTTGACACTGAAGCTTTCTTT	CAWSLRVDTEAFF
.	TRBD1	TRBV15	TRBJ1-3	TGTGCCACCAGCAGAGATCGACAGGGTGGAAACACCATATATTTT	CATSRDRQGGNTIYF
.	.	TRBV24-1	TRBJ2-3	TGTGCCACCAGCCCAGCAGGGACAGATACGCAGTATTTT	CATSPAGTDTQYF
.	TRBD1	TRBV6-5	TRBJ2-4	TGTGCCAGCAGGGCCGGGACAGGTCATTCGTACTTC	CASRAGTGHSYF
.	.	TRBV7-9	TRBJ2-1	TGTGCCAGCAGCTTATTCGGCGGGGTGGGAAATGAGCAGTTCTTC	CASSLFGGVGNEQFF
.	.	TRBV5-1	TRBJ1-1	TGCGCCAGCAGCTTGGCGGGGTTAGCTGAAGCTTTCTTT	CASSLAGLAEAFF
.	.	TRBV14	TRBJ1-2	TGTGCCAGCAGCGCACAGACTAACTATGGCTACACCTTC	CASSAQTNYGYTF
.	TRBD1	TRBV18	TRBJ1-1	TGTGCCAGCTCACCCTCGGGACAGCGAAACACTGAAGCTTTCTTT	CASSPSGQRNTEAFF
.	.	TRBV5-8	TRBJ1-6	TGTGCCAGCAGCTTGGCCGGGACACTTAATTCACCCCTCCACTTT	CASSLAGTLNSPLHF
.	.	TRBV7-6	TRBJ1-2	TGTGCCAGCAGCCTCGTTCCGGGACAAGGAGGCTACACCTTC	CASSLVPGQGGYTF
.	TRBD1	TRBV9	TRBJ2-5	TGTGCCAGCAGCTCCCAGGGACAGCGTAGGGAGACCCAGTACTTC	CASSSQGQRRETQYF
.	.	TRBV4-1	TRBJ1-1	TGCGCCAGCAGCCAAGGGGGCATCATCTGGGTCACTGAAGCTTTCTTT	CASSQGGIIWVTEAFF
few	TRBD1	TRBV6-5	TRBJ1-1	TGTGCCAGCACCCAACTGACAGGGGGCACTGAAGCTTTCTTT	CASTQLTGGTEAFF
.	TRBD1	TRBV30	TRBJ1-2	TGTGCCTGGAGCCCTGTGGGGACAGGGGGCTTCTACACCTTC	CAWSPVGTGGFYTF
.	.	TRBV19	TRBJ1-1	TGTGCCAGTAGTCTTGACAGCTTGAACACTGAAGCTTTCTTT	CASSLDSLNTEAFF
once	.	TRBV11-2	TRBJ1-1	TGTGCCAGCAGCCGGGGGGGCGGAGCTTTCTTT	CASSRGGGAFF
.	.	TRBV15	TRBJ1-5	TGTGCCACCAGCAGAGGTGCCAGGGGCGGCAATCAGCCCCAGCATTTT	CATSRGARGGNQPQHF
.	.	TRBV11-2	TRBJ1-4	TGTGCCAGCAGCTTATGGGGAGGGAATGAAAAACTGTTTTTT	CASSLWGGNEKLFF
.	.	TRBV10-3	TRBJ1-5	TGTGCCATCAGCCTGGGGGGTAGCAATCAGCCCCAGCATTTT	CAISLGGSNQPQHF
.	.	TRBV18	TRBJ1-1	TGTGCCAGCTCACGGGGGCAACCGGTTGACCGGTACACTGAAGCTTTCTTT	CASSRGQPVDRYTEAFF
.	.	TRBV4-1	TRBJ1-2	TGCGCCAGCAGCCAAGAACGGGGGGACAACTATGGCTACACCTTC	CASSQERGDNYGYTF
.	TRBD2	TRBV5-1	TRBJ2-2	TGCGCCAGCAGCGGACCCGCGGTGCGGGGGGAATCTGCCGGGGAGCTGTTTTTT	CASSGPAVRGESAGELFF
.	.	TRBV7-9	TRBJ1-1	TGTGCCAGCAGCTTAGCGGGGCCCCCCGAGACTGAAGCTTTCTTT	CASSLAGPPETEAFF
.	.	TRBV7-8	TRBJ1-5	TGTGCCAGCAGCTTAGGCGGGTACAATCAGCCCCAGCATTTT	CASSLGGYNQPQHF
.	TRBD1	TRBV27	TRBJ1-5	TGTGCCAGCAGTCCGACAGGGGTTACCCAGCATTTT	CASSPTGVTQHF